The clone carrying this T cell receptor (beta chain) turned up a few times. The source of the sample is a study of CD8 T cells in ankylosing spondylitis. Each CDR3 protein gets one entry after TCRdb re-called the 5' RACE reads with MiXCR. The table lists 150,000 to 250,000 distinct CDR3 sequences, 9.5% to 15% of them singletons. This CDR3 comprises 17 residues. CDR1 and CDR2 (germline): SNHLY, FYNNEI. Unmatched junction bases numbered 10, after V lost 7 bases and J lost 1 base. The sequence was collected from a male donor with ankylosing spondylitis or in good health (not recorded which). The chain carries TRBV2 and TRBJ2-1; 10 bases fit TRBD2. The sequenced material came from blood, either unsorted or a sorted T cell fraction (not recorded which). The CDR3 spells CASKELAGTSSYNEQFF. CDR3 DNA: TGTGCCAGCAAAGAACTAGCGGGAACCAGTTCCTACAATGAGCAGTTCTTC.